The entry below describes one TCR beta chain. As yet, its antigen is unknown. Trimming took 4 bases from V and 8 from J, leaving 10 bases between them. Germline V gene data show CDR1 as SGHNT and CDR2 as YYREEE (reference sequence). CDR3 length equals 12 residues. The sample belongs to a study of graft-versus-host responses after intestinal transplantation. TCRdb's table, derived via immunoSEQ multiplex PCR, lists solely in-frame clones and lacks some. Of about 88,000 clones in the sample, roughly 92% were seen once. The sample was unstimulated CD4+ T cells sorted from spleen or lymph node cells, taken before intestinal transplant. The chain links TRBV5-4 to TRBJ2-1, with D perhaps TRBD2 (6 bases). The receptor comes from a human donor who received an intestinal transplant. The CDR3: CASSLTRDEQFF. The DNA of the CDR3 is TGTGCCAGCAGCCTGACTAGGGATGAGCAGTTCTTC.